The clone carrying this T cell receptor (beta chain) was seen at least ten times. The data were taken from a study of blood T cell repertoires in COVID-19. The germline gives CDR1 MNHEY, CDR2 SMNVEV (reference sequence). The length of the CDR3 is 17 residues. With V trimmed by 6 bases and J by 0 bases, 8 bases remained unmatched. Profiled with immunoSEQ multiplex PCR; TCRdb holds only in-frame clones, not every one. The sample has under 250,000 clones, over 75% seen once. This TCR derives from a woman at least 80 years old with acute or convalescent COVID-19. The chain links TRBV27 to TRBJ2-1, with TRBD2 matching over 10 bases. The sample consisted of peripheral blood. The CDR3 region has the DNA TGTGCCAGCAGCAACCCACCTAGCGGGAGCTCCTACAATGAGCAGTTCTTC. It encodes CASSNPPSGSSYNEQFF.